The rows below give T cell receptor beta chains drawn from one sample of a study of control samples from healthy donors and cancer patients. The table came from immunoSEQ multiplex PCR; TCRdb's copy has only in-frame clones and leaves some out. The data contain 90,000 or so clones, about 88% of them singletons. Input material: PBMCs. The receptors derive from a man in his 70s with lung cancer. The CDR3 runs from the conserved cysteine through the conserved F or W. The order of the fields is V gene, clone size, D gene, J gene, CDR3 protein, CDR3 DNA. A D gene is named only where the DNA matches it firmly. The size field is filled for only some rows; it gives once, few, many or a size class.

>TRBV12-5|few|-|TRBJ2-7
CASGLVIYEQYF
TGTGCTAGTGGTTTGGTAATCTACGAGCAGTACTTC
>TRBV9|-|-|TRBJ2-3
CASTPLSGSTDTQYF
TGTGCCAGCACCCCTTTGTCGGGGAGCACAGATACGCAGTATTTT
>TRBV5-1|once|TRBD1|TRBJ2-1
CASSLAGTGAYNEQFF
TGCGCCAGCAGCTTGGCTGGGACAGGGGCCTACAATGAGCAGTTCTTC
>TRBV2|once|TRBD2|TRBJ2-6
CASSERGGAPGANVLTF
TGTGCCAGCAGTGAACGCGGGGGGGCCCCCGGGGCCAACGTCCTGACTTTC
>TRBV6-2/TRBV6-3|-|TRBD2|TRBJ2-1
CASGQTSGVFNEQFF
TGTGCCAGCGGCCAGACTAGCGGGGTTTTCAATGAGCAGTTCTTC
>TRBV7-3|-|-|TRBJ2-7
CASSIQGSYEQYF
TGTGCCAGCAGCATACAGGGTTCCTACGAGCAGTACTTC
>TRBV7-9|-|-|TRBJ1-3
CASSPTGSRGNTIYF
TGTGCCAGCAGCCCTACGGGATCGCGGGGAAACACCATATATTTT
>TRBV14|-|-|TRBJ1-1
CASSQEVGVAEAFF
TGTGCCAGCAGCCAAGAAGTGGGGGTGGCTGAAGCTTTCTTT
>TRBV19|-|TRBD1|TRBJ2-2
CASKQGQGLNTGELFF
TGTGCCAGCAAACAAGGACAGGGCCTGAACACCGGGGAGCTGTTTTTT
>TRBV30|-|-|TRBJ2-6
CAWTMGGPGANVLTF
TGTGCCTGGACCATGGGGGGGCCTGGGGCCAACGTCCTGACTTTC
>TRBV5-8|few|TRBD1|TRBJ2-1
CASSLGGQGQAYNEQFF
TGTGCCAGCAGCTTGGGGGGACAGGGTCAGGCCTACAATGAGCAGTTCTTC
>TRBV7-9|-|-|TRBJ2-2
CASRPQGSTGELFF
TGTGCCAGCAGACCCCAGGGGAGCACCGGGGAGCTGTTTTTT
>TRBV12-5|-|-|TRBJ2-2
CASGPPLGAGELFF
TGTGCTAGTGGTCCACCCCTGGGGGCCGGGGAGCTGTTTTTT
>TRBV28|few|-|TRBJ1-5
CASSSAGGGNQPQHF
TGTGCCAGCAGTTCCGCGGGGGGCGGCAATCAGCCCCAGCATTTT
>TRBV29-1|-|TRBD1|TRBJ2-7
CSVPGTGSSYEQYF
TGCAGCGTTCCCGGGACAGGAAGCTCCTACGAGCAGTACTTC
>TRBV6-1|few|TRBD2|TRBJ2-3
CASSELAGGRTDTQYF
TGTGCCAGCAGTGAACTAGCGGGGGGGCGGACAGATACGCAGTATTTT
>TRBV7-9|-|TRBD1|TRBJ1-2
CASSLTGERGYTF
TGTGCCAGCAGCTTGACAGGGGAGCGGGGCTACACCTTC
>TRBV3-1/TRBV3-2|-|-|TRBJ1-5
CASSRGGNQPQHF
TGTGCCAGCAGTCGGGGGGGGAATCAGCCCCAGCATTTT
>TRBV5-4|-|-|TRBJ2-3
CASSPVPSGTQYF
TGTGCCAGCAGCCCCGTTCCTTCGGGTACGCAGTATTTT
>TRBV29-1|-|TRBD1|TRBJ2-2
CSARTGGEGNTGELFF
TGCAGCGCCCGGACAGGGGGTGAAGGGAACACCGGGGAGCTGTTTTTT
>TRBV2|few|-|TRBJ1-4
CASRVTGATNEKLFF
TGTGCCAGCAGAGTCACAGGAGCAACTAATGAAAAACTGTTTTTT
>TRBV3-1/TRBV3-2|-|TRBD2|TRBJ2-3
CASSPLLGLASTDTQYF
TGTGCCAGCAGCCCCCTTCTGGGACTAGCGAGCACAGATACGCAGTATTTT
>TRBV6-5|few|-|TRBJ1-3
CASSPIAGSGNTIYF
TGTGCCAGCAGTCCAATTGCGGGCTCTGGAAACACCATATATTTT
>TRBV6-5|-|TRBD2|TRBJ2-3
CASSYSAGLQDTQYF
TGTGCCAGCAGTTACTCCGCGGGACTACAAGATACGCAGTATTTT
>TRBV6-5|-|-|TRBJ1-1
CASGTGSEAFF
TGTGCCAGCGGAACAGGGTCTGAAGCTTTCTTT
>TRBV5-1|few|-|TRBJ2-7
CASSFPQATYEQYF
TGCGCCAGCAGCTTCCCACAGGCCACCTACGAGCAGTACTTC
>TRBV18|-|TRBD1|TRBJ2-1
CASSLPTGDLEQFF
TGTGCCAGCTCACTACCGACAGGGGATCTTGAGCAGTTCTTC
>TRBV15|-|-|TRBJ1-2
CATSRDLSINYGYTF
TGTGCCACCAGCAGAGACCTAAGTATTAACTATGGCTACACCTTC
>TRBV6-2/TRBV6-3|once|TRBD1|TRBJ1-5
CASSPRDRANQPQHF
TGTGCCAGCAGTCCGCGGGACAGGGCTAATCAGCCCCAGCATTTT
>TRBV6-6|-|-|TRBJ2-3
CASSPPVTDTQYF
TGTGCCAGCAGTCCGCCTGTCACAGATACGCAGTATTTT
>TRBV2|-|-|TRBJ2-1
CASNELAIRNEQFF
TGTGCCAGCAATGAACTAGCTATAAGGAATGAGCAGTTCTTC
>TRBV4-1|-|TRBD1|TRBJ2-7
CASSQDGTGFEEQYF
TGCGCCAGCAGCCAAGATGGGACAGGGTTCGAGGAGCAGTACTTC
>TRBV29-1|-|-|TRBJ1-1
CSVEGGNPEAFF
TGCAGCGTTGAGGGGGGAAACCCTGAAGCTTTCTTT
>TRBV6-5|-|-|TRBJ1-1
CASRTTRNTEAFF
TGTGCCAGCAGAACGACAAGGAACACTGAAGCTTTCTTT
>TRBV29-1|-|TRBD1|TRBJ1-2
CSVVPRGANYGYTF
TGCAGCGTTGTACCCAGGGGGGCTAACTATGGCTACACCTTC
>TRBV10-2|-|-|TRBJ1-1
CASNQGSTEAFF
TGCGCCAGCAACCAGGGGAGCACTGAAGCTTTCTTT
>TRBV6-5|-|TRBD1|TRBJ2-2
CASSWDRGKAGELFF
TGTGCCAGCAGTTGGGACAGGGGGAAGGCCGGGGAGCTGTTTTTT
>TRBV27|once|-|TRBJ1-1
CASTYRDGTEAFF
TGTGCCAGCACTTACCGCGACGGCACTGAAGCTTTCTTT
>TRBV6-1|-|-|TRBJ1-5
CASSVGLQKPYSNQPQHF
TGTGCCAGCAGTGTAGGTTTACAGAAGCCTTATAGCAATCAGCCCCAGCATTTT
>TRBV30|-|-|TRBJ1-2
CAWSATGPLSGYTF
TGTGCCTGGAGTGCGACCGGCCCCCTAAGTGGCTACACCTTC
>TRBV30|-|TRBD1|TRBJ2-2
CAWNQGETGELFF
TGTGCCTGGAACCAGGGGGAGACCGGGGAGCTGTTTTTT
>TRBV9|-|-|TRBJ2-3
CASSVGMPDTQYF
TGTGCCAGCAGCGTGGGCATGCCGGATACGCAGTATTTT
>TRBV11-2|-|-|TRBJ2-3
CASRLVLGNTDTQYF
TGTGCCAGCAGGCTAGTATTGGGGAACACAGATACGCAGTATTTT
>TRBV18|-|TRBD1|TRBJ2-4
CASSQTGQHIQYF
TGTGCCAGCTCGCAGACAGGGCAACACATTCAGTACTTC
>TRBV3-1/TRBV3-2|-|-|TRBJ1-3
CASSAPGVPGNTIYF
TGTGCCAGCAGCGCCCCAGGAGTCCCTGGAAACACCATATATTTT
>TRBV7-3|-|TRBD1|TRBJ2-3
CASSWTGTATDTQYF
TGTGCCAGCAGCTGGACCGGGACAGCCACAGATACGCAGTATTTT
>TRBV14|-|-|TRBJ1-3
CASSQDFHGNTIYF
TGTGCCAGCAGCCAAGATTTCCATGGAAACACCATATATTTT
>TRBV24-1|-|-|TRBJ2-7
CATQPGGGNEQYF
TGTGCCACCCAACCGGGCGGGGGCAACGAGCAGTACTTC